This T cell receptor beta chain was profiled in a study of cytomegalovirus exposure and HLA in healthy donors. CDR1 and CDR2 from the germline V gene are MNHEY and SMNVEV (reference sequence). Trimming took 3 bases from V and 8 from J; bases not matched to a gene: 6. The CDR3 has 13 residues. 13 Jbeta primers and 60 Vbeta primers were used for the PCR. Profiling relied on immunoSEQ multiplex PCR, and the TCRdb table lists in-frame clones only, not all of them. The repertoire consists of around 98,000 clones, with roughly 76% occurring once and the leading ten covering 6.5% to 8.5%. V usage is TRBV27 and J usage is TRBJ1-2; TRBD1 agrees at 7 bases. Sequenced sample: PBMCs. This clonotype was sampled from a human donor in good health. CDR3 sequence (DNA): TGTGCCAGCAGTTTTGGAGCAGGGGGAGGCTACACCTTC. Its protein product is CASSFGAGGGYTF.